This is a list of T cell receptor beta chains from one sample in a study of T cell responses to AZD1222 COVID-19 vaccine. The data were produced by immunoSEQ multiplex PCR, yet TCRdb's version contains in-frame clones alone and is incomplete. The data contain under 130,000 clones, 89% of them seen just once; the ten biggest clones take up 40% to 55%. The sample was peripheral blood, taken 28 days after the second AZD1222 dose. These receptors all stem from an adult who received the AZD1222 COVID-19 vaccine. Each CDR3 is given without its conserved first and last residue. Fields, in order: J gene, V gene, D gene, CDR3 protein. D genes are given only for firm matches.

TRBJ2-7 | TRBV29-1 | TRBD1 | SVYRGPYEQY
TRBJ2-7 | TRBV29-1 | TRBD2 | SVLAGVSYEQY
TRBJ2-7 | TRBV15 | TRBD1 | ATSPRRQGSYEQY
TRBJ1-1 | TRBV19 | . | ASRAWSQGNTEAF
TRBJ2-5 | TRBV24-1 | TRBD1 | ATSEPRQGQETQY
TRBJ1-6 | TRBV7-6 | . | ASSLERGTHSPLH
TRBJ2-1 | TRBV28 | TRBD2 | ASSPPTSGRHNEQF
TRBJ2-1 | TRBV5-4 | TRBD2 | ASSLVGRETNEQF
TRBJ1-1 | TRBV6-5 | . | ASSYSGSLNTEAF
TRBJ2-5 | TRBV6-2/TRBV6-3 | TRBD1 | ASSYDLNRDRILSETQY
TRBJ1-2 | TRBV18 | . | ASSPGQLIGPYGYT
TRBJ1-1 | TRBV4-2 | . | ASSQDERANTEAF
TRBJ2-7 | TRBV11-2 | . | ASSSSFLYEQY
TRBJ2-5 | TRBV30 | . | AWSPPPRQETQY
TRBJ2-3 | TRBV5-4 | . | ASSTRIGSDTQY
TRBJ2-1 | TRBV5-1 | . | ASSFGAGPYNEQF
TRBJ2-7 | TRBV4-1 | TRBD2 | ASSQAGLADKQY
TRBJ2-5 | TRBV7-3 | TRBD2 | ASSRGTSGRVGETQY
TRBJ2-3 | TRBV5-6 | TRBD1 | ASSLVGDRGMGDTQY
TRBJ2-4 | TRBV18 | . | ASSPLQQGTGNIQY
TRBJ2-1 | TRBV30 | TRBD1 | AGQGAGGNEQF
TRBJ2-7 | TRBV7-9 | . | ASSLARAGRYEQY
TRBJ2-5 | TRBV2 | . | ASSAATQETQY
TRBJ2-7 | TRBV7-2 | TRBD1 | ASSPTGAIDEQY
TRBJ1-1 | TRBV19 | TRBD1 | ASSKGTEGLRAF
TRBJ2-3 | TRBV11-2 | . | ASSPPLRGDTQY
TRBJ2-3 | TRBV15 | TRBD2 | ATSTKGGPWGTDTQY
TRBJ2-2 | TRBV27 | TRBD1 | ASSLDRVTGGELF
TRBJ1-1 | TRBV3-1/TRBV3-2 | . | ASSRGAVNTEAF
TRBJ2-7 | TRBV3-1/TRBV3-2 | . | ASSQLDNSYEQY
TRBJ1-5 | TRBV19 | TRBD1 | ASSNGHRGWQPQH
TRBJ1-3 | TRBV19 | . | ASKRRETGNTIY
TRBJ2-7 | TRBV5-6 | TRBD1 | ASSFRTGTYEQY
TRBJ1-1 | TRBV5-1 | . | ASSLGQSGTEAF
TRBJ1-2 | TRBV7-3 | TRBD1 | ASSPPPGQGREDYGYT
TRBJ2-2 | TRBV7-9 | . | ASSLYPGELF
TRBJ1-3 | TRBV19 | TRBD1 | ATQDRGSGNTIY
TRBJ2-7 | TRBV10-2 | TRBD1 | ASTDGQGLWEQY